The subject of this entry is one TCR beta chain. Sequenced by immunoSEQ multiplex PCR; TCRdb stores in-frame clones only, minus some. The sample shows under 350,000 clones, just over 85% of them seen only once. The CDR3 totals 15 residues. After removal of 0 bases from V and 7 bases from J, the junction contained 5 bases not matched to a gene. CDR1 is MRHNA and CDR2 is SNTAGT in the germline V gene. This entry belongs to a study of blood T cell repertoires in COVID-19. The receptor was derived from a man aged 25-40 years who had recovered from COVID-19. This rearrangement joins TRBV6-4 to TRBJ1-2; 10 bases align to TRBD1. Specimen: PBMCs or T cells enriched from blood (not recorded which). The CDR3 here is CASSDSRQGAVGYTF. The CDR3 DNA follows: TGTGCCAGCAGTGACTCGCGACAGGGGGCGGTTGGCTACACCTTC.